The rows below give T cell receptor beta chains drawn from one sample of a study of T cell clonotyping in hematopoietic cell transplantation. Using immunoSEQ multiplex PCR, the repertoire was profiled, and TCRdb retains in-frame clones only, with some absent. The table has about 5,700 clones, more than 90% seen once. This material consisted of peripheral blood mononuclear cells, taken 100 days after allogeneic stem cell transplant. The receptors were sampled from a female patient between 50 and 60 years old who had an allogeneic stem cell transplant from an unrelated donor, so T cells may come from the graft donor. Some clones in this sample may be carry-over from other donors' samples. The CDR3 runs from the conserved cysteine through the conserved F or W. The D gene is left open where the match is weak. Expanded clones are given a class, and other clones once, few, many or no size at all.

abundance,v_gene,d_gene,j_gene,CDR3nt,CDR3aa
-,TRBV6-6,-,TRBJ1-6,TGTGCCAGCAACCGACAGAATAATTCACCCCTCCACTTT,CASNRQNNSPLHF
once,TRBV19,-,TRBJ1-2,TGTGCCAGTACTGACAGCCCCTATGGCTACACCTTC,CASTDSPYGYTF
-,TRBV2,-,TRBJ1-1,TGTGCCAGCAGTGAAGCAAACGAGATCTTGGGGGCTTTCTTT,CASSEANEILGAFF
-,TRBV6-4,-,TRBJ2-2,TGTGCCAGCAGTGAAGGGACACCCTCGCTCACCGGGGAGCTGTTTTTT,CASSEGTPSLTGELFF
-,TRBV25-1,TRBD1,TRBJ1-3,TGTGCCAGCAGGAGGACAGGGGAAGGATCTGGAAACACCATATATTTT,CASRRTGEGSGNTIYF
-,TRBV19,-,TRBJ1-5,TGTGCCAGTAGGCCGGTGGCACGCAATCAGCCCCAGCATTTT,CASRPVARNQPQHF
few,TRBV4-1,-,TRBJ1-2,TGCGCCAGCAGCCCCGGGGGAGCCGCGTTATTCTATGGCTACACCTTC,CASSPGGAALFYGYTF
-,TRBV11-1,-,TRBJ2-5,TGTGCCAGCAGCTTACGAGAGACCCAGTACTTC,CASSLRETQYF
-,TRBV5-6,-,TRBJ1-4,TGTGCCAGCAGCCCGAAAGGTGGGTCCACCGGCGAAAAACTGTTTTTT,CASSPKGGSTGEKLFF
-,TRBV19,-,TRBJ2-2,TGTGCCACTCGTCCCCCAGGGTCCACCGGGGAGCTGTTTTTT,CATRPPGSTGELFF
-,TRBV4-1,-,TRBJ2-2,TGCGCCAGCAGCCAATGGGGCGTCGGTCCGAACACCGGGGAGCTGTTTTTT,CASSQWGVGPNTGELFF
-,TRBV2,-,TRBJ1-2,TGTGCCAGCAGTGAGGGAGACCTACTATATGGCTACACCTTC,CASSEGDLLYGYTF
-,TRBV11-3,TRBD1,TRBJ2-1,TGTGCCAGCAGCTTTCCAGGGGGCCACGATGAGCAGTTCTTC,CASSFPGGHDEQFF
-,TRBV29-1,-,TRBJ2-3,TGCAGCGCCACAAGTACGGATACGCAGTATTTT,CSATSTDTQYF
-,TRBV4-1,-,TRBJ2-2,TGCGCCAGCAGCCAGGTTCCCGTTTCGACAGGATCGTCCGGGGAGCTGTTTTTT,CASSQVPVSTGSSGELFF
-,TRBV14,-,TRBJ1-5,TGTGCCAGCAGCCCAGGTCTCAATCAGCCCCAGCATTTT,CASSPGLNQPQHF
-,TRBV11-3,-,TRBJ2-3,TGTGCCAGCAGCTTAGGTCGCTCCATAGATACGCAGTATTTT,CASSLGRSIDTQYF
-,TRBV5-4,-,TRBJ1-1,TGTGCCAGCAGCTTGGGGACAGCAGCTAACACTGAAGCTTTCTTT,CASSLGTAANTEAFF
-,TRBV29-1,-,TRBJ1-2,TGCAGCGTTGAGGGAAACTATGGCTACACCTTC,CSVEGNYGYTF
-,TRBV5-1,-,TRBJ2-5,TGCGCCAGCAGCTTGGGGACTTTCCCAGAGACCCAGTACTTC,CASSLGTFPETQYF
-,TRBV4-1,-,TRBJ2-7,TGCGCCAGCAGCCAAGATTGGGGCCCCGGCTACGAGCAGTACTTC,CASSQDWGPGYEQYF
-,TRBV9,-,TRBJ1-1,TGTGCCAGCAGCGTAGGAACAGGGTCGAACACTGAAGCTTTCTTT,CASSVGTGSNTEAFF
-,TRBV6-5,TRBD1,TRBJ1-2,TGTGCCAGCAGCCGGGACAGCTCCTATGGCTACACCTTC,CASSRDSSYGYTF
-,TRBV7-3,-,TRBJ2-6,TGTGCCAGCAGCCCCACTGGCCCTGGGGCCAACGTCCTGACTTTC,CASSPTGPGANVLTF
large,TRBV7-9,TRBD1,TRBJ1-6,TGTGCCAGCAGCTTTTATGGCCAGGGGGACAATTCACCCCTCCACTTT,CASSFYGQGDNSPLHF
once,TRBV29-1,TRBD1,TRBJ2-7,TGCAGCGTTGTAGGGCTTGAGGGGGCCGGGGACTCCTACGAGCAGTACTTC,CSVVGLEGAGDSYEQYF
-,TRBV6-1,-,TRBJ1-2,TGTGCCAGCAGTGAAGAAATGCAGTCATCTCGCTACACCTTC,CASSEEMQSSRYTF
-,TRBV10-3,-,TRBJ2-1,TGTGCCATCAGTGACTTATACAATGAGCAGTTCTTC,CAISDLYNEQFF
-,TRBV6-5,-,TRBJ1-5,TGTGCCAGCAGTCCCCAAGGGGAGGGACAGCCCCAGCATTTT,CASSPQGEGQPQHF
-,TRBV2,-,TRBJ1-2,TGTGCCAGCAGTCCCACAGGGAACTATGGCTACACCTTC,CASSPTGNYGYTF
-,TRBV7-9,-,TRBJ2-1,TGTGCCAGCAGCTTAGTCGTTAGCGTACACAATGAGCAGTTCTTC,CASSLVVSVHNEQFF
-,TRBV29-1,-,TRBJ1-4,TGCAGCGTTGAGGGGGCGCATGAAAAACTGTTTTTT,CSVEGAHEKLFF
-,TRBV27,-,TRBJ1-5,TGTGCCAGCAGGACAGGCGGGCAGCCCCAGCATTTT,CASRTGGQPQHF
-,TRBV5-1,-,TRBJ2-7,TGCGCCAGCAGCTGGGGCAGTGGGACCTACGAGCAGTACTTC,CASSWGSGTYEQYF